This T cell receptor (beta chain) was retrieved from a study of cytomegalovirus exposure and HLA in healthy donors. General study results and limits: The study flagged approximately 180 TCR beta chains as cytomegalovirus-associated.

For this clone: Its antigen is as yet unknown.

With 60 Vbeta and 13 Jbeta primers, the PCR was carried out. Profiling relied on immunoSEQ multiplex PCR, and the TCRdb table lists in-frame clones only, not all of them. The sample contains approximately 170,000 clones, 79% of which appear only once. This CDR3 has 11 residues. Germline-derived CDR1 and CDR2 are SGHDT and YYEEEE. The V and J ends lost 4 bases and 5 bases respectively, with 4 bases between them. Donors in the study were healthy people who gave bone marrow. The sequenced material came from PBMCs. V usage is TRBV5-6 and J usage is TRBJ2-1; D call uncertain. The TCR sequence derives from a woman aged 50 to 60 in good health and CMV-seronegative. In DNA form, the CDR3 reads TGTGCCAGCAGCCTTCACAATGAGCAGTTCTTC. Encoded protein: CASSLHNEQFF. The full variable domain, rest sourced from reference TRBV5-6 and TRBJ2-1, is DAGVTQSPTHLIKTRGQQVTLRCSPKSGHDTVSWYQQALGQGPQFIFQYYEEEERQRGNFPDRFSGHQFPNYSSELNVNALLLGDSALYLCASSLHNEQFFGPGTRLTVL.